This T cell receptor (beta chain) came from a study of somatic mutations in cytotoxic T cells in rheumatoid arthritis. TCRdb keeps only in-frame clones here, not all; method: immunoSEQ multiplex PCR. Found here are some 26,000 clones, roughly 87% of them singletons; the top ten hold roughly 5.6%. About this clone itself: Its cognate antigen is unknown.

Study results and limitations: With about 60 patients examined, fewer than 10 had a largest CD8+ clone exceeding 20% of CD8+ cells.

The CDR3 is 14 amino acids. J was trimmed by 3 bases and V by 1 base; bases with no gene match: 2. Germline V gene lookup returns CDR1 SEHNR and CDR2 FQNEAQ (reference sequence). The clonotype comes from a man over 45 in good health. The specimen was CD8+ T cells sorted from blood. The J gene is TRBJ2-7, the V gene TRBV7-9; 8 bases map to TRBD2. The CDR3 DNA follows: TGTGCCAGCAGCTTAGAGCGGGAGTACTACGAGCAGTACTTC. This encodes CASSLEREYYEQYF.